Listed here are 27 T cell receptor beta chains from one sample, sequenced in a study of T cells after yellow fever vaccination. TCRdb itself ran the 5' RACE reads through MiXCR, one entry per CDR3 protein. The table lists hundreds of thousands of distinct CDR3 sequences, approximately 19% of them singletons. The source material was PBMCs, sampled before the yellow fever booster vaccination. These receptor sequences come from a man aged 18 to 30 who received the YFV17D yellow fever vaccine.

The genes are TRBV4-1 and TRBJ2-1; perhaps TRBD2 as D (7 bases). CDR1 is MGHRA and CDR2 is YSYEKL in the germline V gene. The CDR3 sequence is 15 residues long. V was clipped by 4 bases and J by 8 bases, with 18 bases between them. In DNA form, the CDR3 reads TGCGCCAGCAGCCCCGAGGCGGGGGCATTAGATGAGCAGTTCTTC. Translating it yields CASSPEAGALDEQFF.

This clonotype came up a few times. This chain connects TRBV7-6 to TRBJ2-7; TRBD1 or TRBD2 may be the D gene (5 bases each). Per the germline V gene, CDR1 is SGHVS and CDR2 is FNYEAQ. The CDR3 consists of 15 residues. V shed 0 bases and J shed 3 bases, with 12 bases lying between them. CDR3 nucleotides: TGTGCCAGCAGCTTAGCAGGGGACGATGGCTACGAGCAGTACGTC. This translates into CASSLAGDDGYEQYV.

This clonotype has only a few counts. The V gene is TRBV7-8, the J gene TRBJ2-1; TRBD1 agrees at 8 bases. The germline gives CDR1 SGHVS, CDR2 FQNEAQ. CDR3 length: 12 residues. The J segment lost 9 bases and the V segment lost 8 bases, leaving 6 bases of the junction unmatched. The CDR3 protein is CASGSGGGEQFF. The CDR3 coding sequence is TGTGCCAGCGGATCAGGGGGCGGTGAGCAGTTCTTC.

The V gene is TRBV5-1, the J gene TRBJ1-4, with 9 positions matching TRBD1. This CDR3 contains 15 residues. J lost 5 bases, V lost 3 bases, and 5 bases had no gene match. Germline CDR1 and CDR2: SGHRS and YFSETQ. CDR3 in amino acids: CASSSGTGLNEKLFF. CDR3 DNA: TGCGCCAGCAGCTCGGGGACAGGGCTGAATGAAAAACTGTTTTTT.

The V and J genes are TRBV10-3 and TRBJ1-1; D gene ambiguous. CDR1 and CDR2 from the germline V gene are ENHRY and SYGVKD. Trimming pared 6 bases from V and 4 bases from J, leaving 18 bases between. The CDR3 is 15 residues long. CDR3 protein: CAIRDLQGWFTEAFF. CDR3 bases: TGTGCCATCAGGGACCTCCAAGGATGGTTCACTGAAGCTTTCTTT.

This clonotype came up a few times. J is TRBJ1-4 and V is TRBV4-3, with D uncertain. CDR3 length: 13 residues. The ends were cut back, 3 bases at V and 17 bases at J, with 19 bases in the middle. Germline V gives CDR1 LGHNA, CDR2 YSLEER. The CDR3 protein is CASSQDSTREVFF. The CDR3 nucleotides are TGCGCCAGCAGCCAGGATTCAACACGGGAGGTTTTTTTT.

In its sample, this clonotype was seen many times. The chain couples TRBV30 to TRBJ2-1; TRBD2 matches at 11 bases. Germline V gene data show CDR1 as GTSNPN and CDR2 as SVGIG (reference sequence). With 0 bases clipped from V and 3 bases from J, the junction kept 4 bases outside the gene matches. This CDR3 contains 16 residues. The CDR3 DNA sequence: TGTGCCTGGAGTGTACGGGGACTAGCGGTCTACAATGAGCAGTTCTTC. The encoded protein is CAWSVRGLAVYNEQFF. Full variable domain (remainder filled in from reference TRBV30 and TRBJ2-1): SQTIHQWPATLVQPVGSPLSLECTVEGTSNPNLYWYRQAAGRGLQLLFYSVGIGQISSEVPQNLSASRPQDRQFILSSKKLLLSDSGFYLCAWSVRGLAVYNEQFFGPGTRLTVL.

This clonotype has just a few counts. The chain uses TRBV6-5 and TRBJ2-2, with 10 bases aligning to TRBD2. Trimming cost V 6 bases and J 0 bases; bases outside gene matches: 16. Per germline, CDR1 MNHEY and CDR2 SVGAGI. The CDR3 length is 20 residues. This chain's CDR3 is CASRSPGGRGLAANTGELFF. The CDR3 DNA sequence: TGTGCCAGCAGATCACCCGGGGGCCGAGGACTAGCGGCGAACACCGGGGAGCTGTTTTTT.

The CDR3 loop is CASSMGQSSYNEQFF. The CDR3 DNA is TGCGCCAGCAGTATGGGACAGAGCTCCTACAATGAGCAGTTCTTC. V is TRBV5-1 and J is TRBJ2-1, with 7 bases lining up with TRBD1. Germline V CDR1 and CDR2: SGHRS, YFSETQ. V was pared by 5 bases and J by 0 bases, with 5 bases of the junction left unmatched. The CDR3 consists of 15 residues. Looking up the rest from reference TRBV5-1 and TRBJ2-1 gives the full variable domain: KAGVTQTPRYLIKTRGQQVTLSCSPISGHRSVSWYQQTPGQGLQFLFEYFSETQRNKGNFPGRFSGRQFSNSRSEMNVSTLELGDSALYLCASSMGQSSYNEQFFGPGTRLTVL.

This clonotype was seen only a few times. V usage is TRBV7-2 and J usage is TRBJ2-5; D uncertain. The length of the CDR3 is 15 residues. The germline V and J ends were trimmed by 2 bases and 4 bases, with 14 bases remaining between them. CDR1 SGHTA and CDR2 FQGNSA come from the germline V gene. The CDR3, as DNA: TGTGCCAGCAGCTTAACGGCCAGGATAGGAGAGACCCAGTACTTC. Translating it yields CASSLTARIGETQYF. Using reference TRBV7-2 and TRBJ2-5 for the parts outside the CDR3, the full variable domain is GAGVSQSPSNKVTEKGKDVELRCDPISGHTALYWYRQSLGQGLEFLIYFQGNSAPDKSGLPSDRFSAERTGGSVSTLTIQRTQQEDSAVYLCASSLTARIGETQYFGPGTRLLVL.

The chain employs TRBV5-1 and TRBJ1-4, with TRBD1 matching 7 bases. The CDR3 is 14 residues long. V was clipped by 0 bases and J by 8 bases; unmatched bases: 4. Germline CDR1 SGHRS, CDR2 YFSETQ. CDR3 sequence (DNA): TGCGCCAGCAGCTTGGCAGGGGGGTACGAAAAACTGTTTTTT. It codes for CASSLAGGYEKLFF. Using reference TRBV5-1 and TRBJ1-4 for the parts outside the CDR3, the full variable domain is KAGVTQTPRYLIKTRGQQVTLSCSPISGHRSVSWYQQTPGQGLQFLFEYFSETQRNKGNFPGRFSGRQFSNSRSEMNVSTLELGDSALYLCASSLAGGYEKLFFGSGTQLSVL.

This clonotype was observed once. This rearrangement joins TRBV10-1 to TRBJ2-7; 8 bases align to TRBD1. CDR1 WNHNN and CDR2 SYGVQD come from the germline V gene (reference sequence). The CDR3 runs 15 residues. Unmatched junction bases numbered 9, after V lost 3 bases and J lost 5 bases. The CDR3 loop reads CASSDTAGGLNEQYF. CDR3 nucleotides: TGCGCCAGCAGTGATACAGCAGGGGGCCTCAACGAGCAGTACTTC.

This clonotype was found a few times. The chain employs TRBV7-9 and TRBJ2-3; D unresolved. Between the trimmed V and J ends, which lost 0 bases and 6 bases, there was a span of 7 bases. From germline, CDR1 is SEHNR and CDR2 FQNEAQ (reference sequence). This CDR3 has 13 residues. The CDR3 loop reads CASSLAASDTQYF. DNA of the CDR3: TGTGCCAGCAGCTTAGCGGCATCCGATACGCAGTATTTT. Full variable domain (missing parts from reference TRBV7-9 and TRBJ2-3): DTGVSQNPRHKITKRGQNVTFRCDPISEHNRLYWYRQTLGQGPEFLTYFQNEAQLEKSRLLSDRFSAERPKGSFSTLEIQRTEQGDSAMYLCASSLAASDTQYFGPGTRLTVL.

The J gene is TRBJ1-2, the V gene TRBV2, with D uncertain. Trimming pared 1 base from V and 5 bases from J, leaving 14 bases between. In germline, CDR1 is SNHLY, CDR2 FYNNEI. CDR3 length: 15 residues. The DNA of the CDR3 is TGTGCCAGCAGTGAAGACAGCATGACTGGATATGGCTACACCTTC. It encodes CASSEDSMTGYGYTF.

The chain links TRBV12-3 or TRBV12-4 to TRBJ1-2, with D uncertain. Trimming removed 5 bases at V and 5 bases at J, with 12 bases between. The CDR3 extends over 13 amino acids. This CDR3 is CASSPADFYGYTF. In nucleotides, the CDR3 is TGTGCCAGCAGTCCCGCGGATTTTTATGGCTACACCTTC.

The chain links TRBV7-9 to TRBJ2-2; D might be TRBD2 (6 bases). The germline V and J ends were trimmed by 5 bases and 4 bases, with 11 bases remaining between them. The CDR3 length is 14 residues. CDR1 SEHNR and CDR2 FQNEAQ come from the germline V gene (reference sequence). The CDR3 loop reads CASSRGDRTGELFF. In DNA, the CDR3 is TGTGCCAGCAGCCGCGGGGACCGCACCGGGGAGCTGTTTTTT.

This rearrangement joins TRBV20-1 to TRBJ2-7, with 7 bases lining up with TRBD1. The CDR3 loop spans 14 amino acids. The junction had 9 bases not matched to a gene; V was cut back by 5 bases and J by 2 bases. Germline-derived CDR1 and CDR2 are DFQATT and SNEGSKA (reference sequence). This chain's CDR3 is CSAPRTGGTYEQYV. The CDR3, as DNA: TGCAGTGCTCCCAGGACAGGTGGCACCTACGAGCAGTACGTC.

The CDR3 DNA sequence: TGCAGTGCTAGAGCAGGACAGTCCGACCTTCGGCACACTGAAGCTTTCTTT. It encodes CSARAGQSDLRHTEAFF. The chain recombines TRBV20-1 with TRBJ1-1, with D maybe TRBD1 (6 bases). The V gene lost 1 base and the J gene lost 3 bases, with 21 bases spanning the gap. The CDR3 covers 17 residues. Germline V gene lookup returns CDR1 DFQATT and CDR2 SNEGSKA (reference sequence).

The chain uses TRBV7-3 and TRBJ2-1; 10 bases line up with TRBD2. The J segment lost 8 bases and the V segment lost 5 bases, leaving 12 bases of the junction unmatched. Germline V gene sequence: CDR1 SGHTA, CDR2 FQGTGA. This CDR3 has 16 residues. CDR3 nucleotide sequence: TGTGCCAGCAGCCTACGCAGCGGGGGGGCCTCTTATGAGCAGTTCTTC. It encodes CASSLRSGGASYEQFF.

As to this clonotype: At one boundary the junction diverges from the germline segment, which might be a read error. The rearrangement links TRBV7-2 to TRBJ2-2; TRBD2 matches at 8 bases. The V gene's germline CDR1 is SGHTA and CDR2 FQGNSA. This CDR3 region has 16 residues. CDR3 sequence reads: CASGPLRGGNPGELFF. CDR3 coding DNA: TGTGCCAGCGGACCATTGCGCGGGGGGAACCCCGGGGAGCTGTTTTTT.

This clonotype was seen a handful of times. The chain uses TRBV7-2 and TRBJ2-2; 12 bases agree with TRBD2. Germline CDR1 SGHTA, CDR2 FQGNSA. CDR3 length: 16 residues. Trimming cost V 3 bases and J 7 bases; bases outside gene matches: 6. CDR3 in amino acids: CASSLRTSGAVGELFF. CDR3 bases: TGTGCCAGCAGCTTGAGGACTAGCGGGGCTGTCGGGGAGCTGTTTTTT.

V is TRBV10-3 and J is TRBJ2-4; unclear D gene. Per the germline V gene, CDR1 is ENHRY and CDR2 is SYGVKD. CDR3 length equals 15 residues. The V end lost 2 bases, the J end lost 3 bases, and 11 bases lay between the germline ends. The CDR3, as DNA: TGTGCCATCAGTGAGGGCAGAGAAGGCAAAAACATTCAGTACTTC. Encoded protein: CAISEGREGKNIQYF.

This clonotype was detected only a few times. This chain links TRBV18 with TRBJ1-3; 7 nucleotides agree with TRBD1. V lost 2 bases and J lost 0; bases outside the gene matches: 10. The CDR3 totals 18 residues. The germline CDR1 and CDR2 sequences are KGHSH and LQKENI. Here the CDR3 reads CASSPTGTAGASGNTIYF. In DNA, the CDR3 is TGTGCCAGCTCACCAACCGGGACAGCCGGCGCCTCTGGAAACACCATATATTTT.

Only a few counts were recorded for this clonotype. CDR3 amino acids: CASSLGRGDWGNEQFF. Written as DNA, the CDR3 is TGCGCCAGCAGCCTGGGCAGAGGGGATTGGGGCAATGAGCAGTTCTTC. The chain links TRBV4-1 to TRBJ2-1; D may match TRBD1 or TRBD2 (5 bases each). V was pared by 4 bases and J by 6 bases, with 19 bases between. CDR1 is MGHRA and CDR2 is YSYEKL in the germline V gene. The CDR3 has 16 residues.

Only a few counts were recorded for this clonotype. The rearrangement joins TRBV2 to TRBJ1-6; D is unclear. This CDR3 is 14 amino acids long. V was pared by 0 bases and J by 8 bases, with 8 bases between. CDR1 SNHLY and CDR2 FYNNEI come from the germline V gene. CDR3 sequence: CASSEAGEYSPLHF. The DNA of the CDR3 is TGTGCCAGCAGTGAAGCTGGAGAGTATTCACCCCTCCACTTT.

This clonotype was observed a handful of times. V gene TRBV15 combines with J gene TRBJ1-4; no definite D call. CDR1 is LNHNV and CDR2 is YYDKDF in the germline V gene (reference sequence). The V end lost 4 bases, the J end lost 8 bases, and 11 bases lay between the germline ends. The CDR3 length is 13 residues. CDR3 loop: CATSTGEREKLFF. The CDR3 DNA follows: TGTGCCACCAGCACCGGCGAACGGGAAAAACTGTTTTTT.

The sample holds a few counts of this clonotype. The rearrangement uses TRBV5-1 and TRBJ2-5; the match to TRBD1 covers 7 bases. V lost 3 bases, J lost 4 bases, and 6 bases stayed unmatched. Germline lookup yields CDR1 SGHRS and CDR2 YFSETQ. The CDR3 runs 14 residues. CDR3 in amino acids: CASSWTGRGETQYF. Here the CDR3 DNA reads TGCGCCAGCAGCTGGACAGGACGAGGAGAGACCCAGTACTTC.